This T cell receptor beta chain was captured by sequencing in a study of OX40 agonist ivuxolimab in advanced cancers. Whole-study context: Every 2 weeks, patients got intravenous ivuxolimab at one of six dose levels (0.01-10 mg/kg).

Sequencing used immunoSEQ multiplex PCR; TCRdb keeps in-frame clones, though not all of them. The data contain roughly 47,000 clones, 70% to 90% of them singletons. Autoimmune disease history or systemic immunosuppression meant exclusion. Samples of blood were obtained at baseline, on cycle 4 day 1, and on cycle 7 day 1. The V end was cut by 1 base, the J end by 3 bases, with 12 bases between. The CDR3 length is 16 residues. In germline, CDR1 is SGHTA, CDR2 FQGNSA. This specimen consisted of CD4+ or CD8+ T cells sorted from blood, obtained in a trial of the OX40 agonist ivuxolimab. The source of this sequence is an adult with an advanced solid tumor such as melanoma, head and neck, liver or kidney cancer. The chain carries TRBV7-2 and TRBJ1-4, with a possible D match to TRBD1 (6 bases). The CDR3 sequence: CASSLEGRTANEKLFF. As DNA, the CDR3 is TGTGCCAGCAGCTTAGAAGGAAGGACAGCTAATGAAAAACTGTTTTTT.